One and the same sample provided the 14 T cell receptor beta chains below, sequenced in a study of T cell clonotyping in hematopoietic cell transplantation (dated by TCRdb to the early 2020s). The sample's time point label, decoded: recipient sample about 28 days before transplant, after cytoreduction. To prepare the library, the immunoSEQ multiplex PCR assay was applied. The table comes from immuneACCESS by way of TCRdb, which keeps in-frame sequences with V and J called. Part of the clones is missing from these tables; in studies checked, under half for an unresolved V gene and the rest for unknown reasons. The sample table records 75,000 to 95,000 clones; about 96% of these occur just once. About 1.8% of the sample comes from the top ten. The sequenced sample was peripheral blood mononuclear cells, obtained before stem cell transplant. The receptors originated from a woman aged 45 to 65 with acute myeloid leukemia. Some clones in this sample may be carry-over from other donors' samples.

V is TRBV14 and J is TRBJ1-4; unclear D gene. CDR3 length equals 18 residues. V lost 0 bases and J lost 2, with 16 bases in between. Germline-derived CDR1 and CDR2 are SGHDN and FVKESK. The CDR3 protein is CASSQDVVVGFTNEKLFF. The CDR3, as DNA: TGTGCCAGCAGCCAAGATGTCGTTGTGGGGTTTACTAATGAAAAACTGTTTTTT. The complete variable domain, with remaining parts taken from reference TRBV14 and TRBJ1-4, reads EAGVTQFPSHSVIEKGQTVTLRCDPISGHDNLYWYRRVMGKEIKFLLHFVKESKQDESGMPNNRFLAERTGGTYSTLKVQPAELEDSGVYFCASSQDVVVGFTNEKLFFGSGTQLSVL.

The gene calls are TRBV2 and TRBJ1-5; 7 positions agree with TRBD1. The V and J ends lost 10 bases and 3 bases, in that order; junction bases with no gene match: 9. Looked up from germline, CDR1 is SNHLY and CDR2 is FYNNEI. The CDR3 contains 14 residues. CDR3 sequence (DNA): TGTGCCACTCAAGGGGGACAGCTCAATCAGCCCCAGCATTTT. This gives the protein CATQGGQLNQPQHF.

The J gene is TRBJ2-3, the V gene TRBV28, with D perhaps TRBD1 or TRBD2 (6 bases each). The length of the CDR3 is 16 residues. The germline gives CDR1 MDHEN, CDR2 SYDVKM. Trimming removed 6 bases from V and 2 bases from J, with 18 bases in between. CDR3 DNA sequence: TGTGCCAGCAGGGGGGCGGGGACAACCATCACAGATACGCAGTATTTT. Residues: CASRGAGTTITDTQYF.

This clone was detected only a few times. The chain is built from TRBV11-2 and TRBJ2-4, with TRBD1 matching over 7 bases. The germline CDR1 and CDR2 sequences are SGHAT and FQNNGV. V lost 4 bases, J lost 3 bases, and 6 bases stayed unmatched. CDR3 length equals 15 residues. The CDR3 bases are TGTGCCAGCAGCTCGCGACAGGGTGTCAAAAACATTCAGTACTTC. Translation: CASSSRQGVKNIQYF. Based on the CDR3 plus reference TRBV11-2 and TRBJ2-4, the full variable domain is EAGVAQSPRYKIIEKRQSVAFWCNPISGHATLYWYQQILGQGPKLLIQFQNNGVVDDSQLPKDRFSAERLKGVDSTLKIQPAKLEDSAVYLCASSSRQGVKNIQYFGAGTRLSVL.

The chain recombines TRBV7-2 with TRBJ1-2; D is perhaps TRBD1 (6 bases). Germline values: CDR1 SGHTA, CDR2 FQGNSA. The CDR3 extends over 13 amino acids. Trimming stripped 6 bases from V and 7 bases from J, with 15 bases between. CDR3 DNA sequence: TGTGCCAGCAGACGGACAGAAGTTTTTGGCTACACCTTC. This codes for CASRRTEVFGYTF.

This chain links TRBV5-1 with TRBJ2-7; TRBD2 matches at 10 bases. The J segment lost 1 base and the V segment lost 1 base, leaving 2 bases of the junction unmatched. Germline CDR1 SGHRS, CDR2 YFSETQ. The length of the CDR3 is 15 residues. The CDR3: CASSLLAGGSYEQYF. The CDR3 DNA follows: TGCGCCAGCAGCTTGTTAGCGGGAGGTTCCTACGAGCAGTACTTC.

The gene calls are TRBV5-8 and TRBJ1-5, with TRBD1 as a possible D gene (6 bases). Trimming pared 3 bases from V and 7 bases from J, leaving 8 bases between. The CDR3 covers 12 residues. CDR1 is SGHTS, CDR2 YDEGEE, per germline. CDR3: CASSYRVQPQHF. As DNA, the CDR3 is TGTGCCAGCAGCTACAGGGTACAGCCCCAGCATTTT.

The V gene is TRBV28, the J gene TRBJ2-7; 14 bases line up with TRBD2. The CDR3 totals 18 residues. Germline V gene sequence: CDR1 MDHEN, CDR2 SYDVKM. The ends lost 6 bases at V and 3 bases at J; junction bases unmatched: 13. CDR3 protein: CASSPPLGTSGRVYEQYF. The CDR3 coding sequence is TGTGCCAGCAGCCCTCCCCTTGGGACTAGCGGGAGAGTCTACGAGCAGTACTTC. The full variable domain, its missing parts supplied by reference TRBV28 and TRBJ2-7, is DVKVTQSSRYLVKRTGEKVFLECVQDMDHENMFWYRQDPGLGLRLIYFSYDVKMKEKGDIPEGYSVSREKKERFSLILESASTNQTSMYLCASSPPLGTSGRVYEQYFGPGTRLTVT.

The chain carries TRBV30 and TRBJ2-7, with TRBD1 identical over 11 bases. The ends lost 8 bases at V and 2 bases at J; junction bases unmatched: 8. Germline lookup yields CDR1 GTSNPN and CDR2 SVGIG (reference sequence). CDR3 length: 14 residues. DNA for the CDR3: TGTGCCACCCAGCGGGGACAGGGGGCCTACGAGCAGTACTTC. This encodes CATQRGQGAYEQYF.

V is TRBV15 and J is TRBJ2-1; 9 bases agree with TRBD2. CDR3 size: 15 residues. CDR1 and CDR2 (germline): LNHNV, YYDKDF (reference sequence). The V gene end was trimmed by 0 bases and the J gene end by 6 bases; junction bases not matched to a gene: 3. CDR3 in amino acids: CATSRDGTSLNEQFF. CDR3 sequence (DNA): TGTGCCACCAGCAGAGATGGGACTAGCCTCAATGAGCAGTTCTTC.

The chain links TRBV7-6 to TRBJ1-2, with D perhaps matching TRBD1 (5 bases). CDR1 and CDR2 (germline): SGHVS, FNYEAQ. V gave up 3 bases and J gave up 4 bases, with 24 bases separating them. The CDR3 covers 18 residues. CDR3 in amino acids: CASSLSADIITGSYGYTF. In DNA form, the CDR3 reads TGTGCCAGCAGCTTGTCAGCGGACATTATAACGGGCAGCTATGGCTACACCTTC.

The CDR3 spells CASTKNKQNPNYGYTF. For the CDR3, the DNA is TGTGCCAGCACCAAAAATAAGCAGAACCCAAACTATGGCTACACCTTC. The chain carries TRBV7-8 and TRBJ1-2; D gene ambiguous. Between the trimmed V and J ends, which lost 7 bases and 2 bases, there was a span of 20 bases. CDR3 length: 16 residues. CDR1 and CDR2 (germline): SGHVS, FQNEAQ. Filled out from reference TRBV7-8 and TRBJ1-2, the complete variable domain reads GAGVSQSPRYKVAKRGQDVALRCDPISGHVSLFWYQQALGQGPEFLTYFQNEAQLDKSGLPSDRFFAERPEGSVSTLKIQRTQQEDSAVYLCASTKNKQNPNYGYTFGSGTRLTVV.

The chain has TRBV5-1 and TRBJ2-3, with TRBD1 as a possible D gene (6 bases). V lost 3 bases, J lost 3 bases, and 14 bases lay in between. The germline V gene encodes CDR1 SGHRS and CDR2 YFSETQ. The CDR3 extends over 15 amino acids. CDR3 in amino acids: CASSSLGDKTDTQYF. The CDR3 bases are TGCGCCAGCAGCTCCTTAGGGGACAAAACAGATACGCAGTATTTT.

V usage is TRBV30 and J usage is TRBJ1-1, with D unresolved. V was trimmed by 2 bases and J by 0 bases, leaving 7 bases between them. Germline V CDR1 and CDR2: GTSNPN, SVGIG (reference sequence). The CDR3 runs 13 residues. CDR3 sequence (DNA): TGTGCCTGGAGTACGGAGTTGAACACTGAAGCTTTCTTT. This translates into CAWSTELNTEAFF.